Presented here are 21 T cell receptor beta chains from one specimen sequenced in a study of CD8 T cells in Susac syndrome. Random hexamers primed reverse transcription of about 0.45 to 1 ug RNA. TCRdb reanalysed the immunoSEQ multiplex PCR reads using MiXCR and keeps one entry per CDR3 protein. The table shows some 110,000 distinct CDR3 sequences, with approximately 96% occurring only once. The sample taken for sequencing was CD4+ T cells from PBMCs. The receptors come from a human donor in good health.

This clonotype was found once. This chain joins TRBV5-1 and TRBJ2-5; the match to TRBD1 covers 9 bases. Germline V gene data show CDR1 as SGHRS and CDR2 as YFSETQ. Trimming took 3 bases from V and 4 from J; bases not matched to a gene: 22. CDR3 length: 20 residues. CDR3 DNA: TGCGCCAGCAGCTCCCGGGGGACAGGGCTCGGGGCGGGATATGGAGAGACCCAGTACTTC. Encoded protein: CASSSRGTGLGAGYGETQYF.

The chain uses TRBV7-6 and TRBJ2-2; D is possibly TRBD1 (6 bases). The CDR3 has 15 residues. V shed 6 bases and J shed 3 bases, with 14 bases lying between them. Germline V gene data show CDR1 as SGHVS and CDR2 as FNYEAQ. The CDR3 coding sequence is TGTGCCAGCAGGAGCCTGGGGGCGGACACCGGGGAGCTGTTTTTT. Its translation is CASRSLGADTGELFF. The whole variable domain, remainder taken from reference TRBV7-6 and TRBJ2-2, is GAGVSQSPRYKVTKRGQDVALRCDPISGHVSLYWYRQALGQGPEFLTYFNYEAQQDKSGLPNDRFSAERPEGSISTLTIQRTEQRDSAMYRCASRSLGADTGELFFGEGSRLTVL.

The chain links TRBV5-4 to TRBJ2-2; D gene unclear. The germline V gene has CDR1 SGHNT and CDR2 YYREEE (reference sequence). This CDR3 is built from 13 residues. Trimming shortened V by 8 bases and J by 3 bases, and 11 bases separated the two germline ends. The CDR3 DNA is TGTGCCAGTCGGCGCTCGTACACCGGGGAGCTGTTTTTT. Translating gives CASRRSYTGELFF.

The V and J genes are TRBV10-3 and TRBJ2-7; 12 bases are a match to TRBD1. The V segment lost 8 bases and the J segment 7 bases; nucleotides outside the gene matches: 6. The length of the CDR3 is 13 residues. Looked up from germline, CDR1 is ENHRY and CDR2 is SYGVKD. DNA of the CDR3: TGTGCCATCGGCCGGGACAGGGGGCTTGAGCAGTACTTC. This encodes CAIGRDRGLEQYF.

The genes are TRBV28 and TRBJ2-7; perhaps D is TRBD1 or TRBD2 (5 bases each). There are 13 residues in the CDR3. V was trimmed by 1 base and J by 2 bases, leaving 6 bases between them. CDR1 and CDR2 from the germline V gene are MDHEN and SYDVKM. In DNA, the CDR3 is TGTGCCAGCAGTTTATTGGGACCCTACGAGCAGTACTTC. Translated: CASSLLGPYEQYF.

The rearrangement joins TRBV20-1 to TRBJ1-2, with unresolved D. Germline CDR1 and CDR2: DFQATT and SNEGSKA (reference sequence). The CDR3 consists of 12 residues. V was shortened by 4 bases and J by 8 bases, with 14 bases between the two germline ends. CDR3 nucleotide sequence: TGCAGTGCTACAGAGTCCCGTGAGGGCTACACCTTC. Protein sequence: CSATESREGYTF.

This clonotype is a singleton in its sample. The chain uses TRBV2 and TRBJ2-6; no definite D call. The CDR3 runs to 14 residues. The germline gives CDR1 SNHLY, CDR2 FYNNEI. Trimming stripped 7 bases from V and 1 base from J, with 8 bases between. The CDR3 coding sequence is TGTGCCAGCATGGGCTTATCTGGGGCCAACGTCCTGACTTTC. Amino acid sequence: CASMGLSGANVLTF.

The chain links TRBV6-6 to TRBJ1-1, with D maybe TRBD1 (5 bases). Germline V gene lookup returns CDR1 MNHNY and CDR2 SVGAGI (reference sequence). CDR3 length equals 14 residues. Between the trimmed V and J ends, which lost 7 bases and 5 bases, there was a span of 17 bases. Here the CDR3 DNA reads TGTGCCAGCACCGGCATAGCAGGGAGGACTGAAGCTTTCTTT. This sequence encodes CASTGIAGRTEAFF.

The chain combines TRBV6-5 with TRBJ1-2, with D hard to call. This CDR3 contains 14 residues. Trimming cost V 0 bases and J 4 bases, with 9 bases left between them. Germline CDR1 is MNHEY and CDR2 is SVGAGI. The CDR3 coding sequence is TGTGCCAGCAGTTACTCGGGGTTTGGCTATGGCTACACCTTC. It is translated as CASSYSGFGYGYTF.

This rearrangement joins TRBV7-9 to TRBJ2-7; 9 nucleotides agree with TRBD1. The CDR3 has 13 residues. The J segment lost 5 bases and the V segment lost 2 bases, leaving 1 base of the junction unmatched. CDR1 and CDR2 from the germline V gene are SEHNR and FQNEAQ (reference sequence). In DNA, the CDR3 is TGTGCCAGCAGCTTAAGACAGGGGGACGAGCAGTACTTC. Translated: CASSLRQGDEQYF.

The CDR3 loop reads CASSQTGEGYTF. DNA of the CDR3: TGTGCCAGCAGCCAGACAGGGGAGGGCTACACCTTC. This rearrangement joins TRBV3-1 to TRBJ1-2; 8 bases are a match to TRBD1. The V gene's germline CDR1 is LGHDT and CDR2 YNNKEL (reference sequence). Trimming took 3 bases from V and 8 from J; bases not matched to a gene: 2. The CDR3 sequence is 12 residues long.

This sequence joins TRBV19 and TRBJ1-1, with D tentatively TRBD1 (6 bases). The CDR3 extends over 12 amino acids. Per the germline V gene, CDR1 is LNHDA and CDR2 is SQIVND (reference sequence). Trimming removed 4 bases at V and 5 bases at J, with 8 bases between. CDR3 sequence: CASSNRETEAFF. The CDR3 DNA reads TGTGCCAGTAGTAACAGGGAAACTGAAGCTTTCTTT.

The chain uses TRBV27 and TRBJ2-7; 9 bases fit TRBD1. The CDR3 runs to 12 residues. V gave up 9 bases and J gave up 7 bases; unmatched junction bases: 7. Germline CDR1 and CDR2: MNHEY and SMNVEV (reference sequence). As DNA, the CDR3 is TGTGCCAGGGGACCGGGACAGGGAGAGCAGTACTTC. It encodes CARGPGQGEQYF.

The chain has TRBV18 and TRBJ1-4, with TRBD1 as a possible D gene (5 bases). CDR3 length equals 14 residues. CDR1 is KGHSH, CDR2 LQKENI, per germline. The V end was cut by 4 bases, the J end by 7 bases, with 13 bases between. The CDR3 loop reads CASSRDSRIEKLFF. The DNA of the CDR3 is TGTGCCAGCTCACGAGACAGTCGCATTGAAAAACTGTTTTTT.

CDR3 residues: CASSPDWASSYEQYF. DNA for the CDR3: TGTGCCAGCAGTCCGGACTGGGCCAGCTCCTACGAGCAGTACTTC. The chain employs TRBV6-1 and TRBJ2-7, with a possible D match to TRBD2 (5 bases). The germline gives CDR1 MNHNS, CDR2 SASEGT. The CDR3 has 15 amino acids. The V gene lost 5 bases and the J gene lost 0 bases, with 14 bases spanning the gap.

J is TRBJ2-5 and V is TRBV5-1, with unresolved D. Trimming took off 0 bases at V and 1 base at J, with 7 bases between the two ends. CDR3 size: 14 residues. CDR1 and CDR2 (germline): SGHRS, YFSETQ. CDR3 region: CASSLGGFQETQYF. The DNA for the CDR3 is TGCGCCAGCAGCTTGGGTGGCTTCCAAGAGACCCAGTACTTC.

This CDR3 reads CATRGAGEQETQYF. In nucleotides, the CDR3 is TGCGCCACCAGGGGAGCGGGCGAACAAGAGACCCAGTACTTC. This chain uses TRBV5-1 with TRBJ2-5; D may correspond to TRBD1 or TRBD2 (6 bases each). CDR3 length equals 14 residues. Trimming left V 9 bases short and J 2 bases short, with 17 bases between. Germline assignment: CDR1 SGHRS and CDR2 YFSETQ.

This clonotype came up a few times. The CDR3: CASSGLAVSTDTQYF. The CDR3 DNA follows: TGTGCCAGCAGTGGACTAGCGGTTAGCACAGATACGCAGTATTTT. The chain couples TRBV12-3 or TRBV12-4 to TRBJ2-3; 10 bases are a match to TRBD2. V trimming: 5 bases; J trimming: 0 bases; junction bases outside the gene matches: 2. The CDR3 has 15 residues.

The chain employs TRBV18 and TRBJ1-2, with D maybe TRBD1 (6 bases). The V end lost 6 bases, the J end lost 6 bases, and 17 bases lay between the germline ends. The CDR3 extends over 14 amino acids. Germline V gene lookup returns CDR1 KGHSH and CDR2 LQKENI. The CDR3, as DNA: TGTGCCAGCTCCCCGGGACAAAGTACGAATGGCTACACCTTC. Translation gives CASSPGQSTNGYTF.

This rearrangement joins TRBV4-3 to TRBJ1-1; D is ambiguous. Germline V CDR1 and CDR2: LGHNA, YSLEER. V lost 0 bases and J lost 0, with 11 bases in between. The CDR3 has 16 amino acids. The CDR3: CASSQEATSMNTEAFF. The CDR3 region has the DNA TGCGCCAGCAGCCAAGAGGCCACATCCATGAACACTGAAGCTTTCTTT.

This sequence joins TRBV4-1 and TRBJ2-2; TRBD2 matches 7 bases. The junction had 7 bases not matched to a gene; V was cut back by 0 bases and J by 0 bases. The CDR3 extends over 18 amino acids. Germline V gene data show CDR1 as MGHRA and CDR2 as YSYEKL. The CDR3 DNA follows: TGCGCCAGCAGCCAAGATAGGTGGGGGACTACGAACACCGGGGAGCTGTTTTTT. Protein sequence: CASSQDRWGTTNTGELFF.